The present TCR beta chain was sequenced within a study of blood T cell repertoires in COVID-19. CDR1 MDHEN and CDR2 SYDVKM come from the germline V gene. The CDR3 totals 14 residues. Trimming cost V 6 bases and J 0 bases; bases outside gene matches: 5. Participant ages covered about 18 to 89 years across 24 US areas. The repertoire was sequenced with immunoSEQ multiplex PCR; TCRdb's copy has only in-frame clones and lacks some. The table includes around 320,000 clones, about nine tenths detected once. The chain recombines TRBV28 with TRBJ2-7, with 7 positions matching TRBD1. Sequenced sample: PBMCs or T cells enriched from blood (not recorded which). This sequence originates from a woman between 45 and 60 years old who had been exposed to COVID-19. The CDR3 protein is CASRKTGTSYEQYF. The CDR3 bases are TGTGCCAGCAGGAAGACAGGGACCTCCTACGAGCAGTACTTC.